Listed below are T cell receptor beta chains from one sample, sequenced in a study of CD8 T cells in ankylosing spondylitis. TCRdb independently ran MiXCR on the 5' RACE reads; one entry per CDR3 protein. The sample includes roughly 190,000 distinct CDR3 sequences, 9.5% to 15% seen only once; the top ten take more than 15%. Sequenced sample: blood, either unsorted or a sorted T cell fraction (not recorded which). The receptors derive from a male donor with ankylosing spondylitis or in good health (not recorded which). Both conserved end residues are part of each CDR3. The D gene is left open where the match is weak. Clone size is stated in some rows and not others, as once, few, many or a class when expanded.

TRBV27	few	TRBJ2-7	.	CASSLFSRRGEQYF	TGTGCCAGCAGTTTATTTTCGAGGCGGGGCGAGCAGTACTTC
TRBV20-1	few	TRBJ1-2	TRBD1	CSARETGGRGYTF	TGCAGTGCTAGAGAAACAGGGGGCAGAGGCTACACCTTC
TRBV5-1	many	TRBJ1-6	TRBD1	CASSSGTGDSPLHF	TGCGCCAGCAGCTCCGGGACAGGGGATTCACCCCTCCACTTT
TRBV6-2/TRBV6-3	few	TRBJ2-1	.	CASSSPGLVVYNEQFF	TGTGCCAGCAGTTCTCCGGGACTGGTGGTGTACAATGAGCAGTTCTTC
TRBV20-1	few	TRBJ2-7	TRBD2	CSASRGLAGDLAFLNYEQYF	TGCAGTGCTAGTCGGGGACTAGCGGGAGATCTTGCTTTTTTAAACTACGAGCAGTACTTC
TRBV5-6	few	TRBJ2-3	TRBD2	CASSPGGLAPDTQYF	TGTGCCAGCAGCCCGGGAGGGCTAGCTCCAGATACGCAGTATTTT
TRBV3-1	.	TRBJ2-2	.	CASSQDSDGYANTGELFF	TGTGCCAGCAGCCAAGATTCGGACGGTTACGCGAACACCGGGGAGCTGTTTTTT
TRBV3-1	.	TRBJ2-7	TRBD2	CASSPGLDTYEQYF	TGTGCCAGCAGCCCGGGACTAGACACCTACGAGCAGTACTTC
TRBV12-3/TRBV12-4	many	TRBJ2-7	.	CASSPDPIGDEQYF	TGTGCCAGCAGCCCGGACCCAATCGGGGACGAGCAGTACTTC
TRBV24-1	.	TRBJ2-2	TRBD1	CATSDPTGGKNTGELFF	TGTGCCACCAGTGACCCTACAGGGGGCAAGAACACCGGGGAGCTGTTTTTT
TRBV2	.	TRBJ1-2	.	CASSEWPDSYGYTF	TGTGCCAGCAGTGAATGGCCGGACTCCTATGGCTACACCTTC
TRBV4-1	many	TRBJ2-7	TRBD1	CASSQDDRVGYEQYF	TGCGCCAGCAGCCAAGATGACAGGGTGGGGTACGAGCAGTACTTC
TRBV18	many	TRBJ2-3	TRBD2	CASSPTVAGTEDTQYF	TGTGCCAGCTCACCAACGGTAGCGGGAACAGAGGATACGCAGTATTTT
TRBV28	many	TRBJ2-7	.	CASRKEITGFYEQYF	TGTGCCAGCAGGAAAGAAATAACAGGGTTCTACGAGCAGTACTTC
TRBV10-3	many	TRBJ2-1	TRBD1	CAISEKRTGRNEQFF	TGTGCCATCAGTGAGAAGCGGACAGGGCGGAATGAGCAGTTCTTC
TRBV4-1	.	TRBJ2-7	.	CASSQDRWGNEQYF	TGCGCCAGCAGCCAAGATCGATGGGGAAACGAGCAGTACTTC
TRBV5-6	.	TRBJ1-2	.	CVSSIGDHYGYTF	TGTGTCAGCAGCATCGGGGACCATTATGGCTACACCTTC
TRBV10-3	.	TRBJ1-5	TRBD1	CAISPQGNSNQPQHF	TGTGCCATCAGCCCACAGGGGAATAGCAATCAGCCCCAGCATTTT
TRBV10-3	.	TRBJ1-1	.	CATAREANTEAFF	TGTGCCACCGCTCGGGAGGCGAACACTGAAGCTTTCTTT
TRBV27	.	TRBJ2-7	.	CASEGVSHEQYF	TGTGCCAGCGAGGGGGTAAGCCACGAGCAGTACTTC
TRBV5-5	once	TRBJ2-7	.	CASSPGTAESEQYF	TGTGCCAGCAGCCCAGGGACGGCTGAGAGCGAGCAGTACTTC
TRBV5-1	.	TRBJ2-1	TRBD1	CASRLGQGASNEQFF	TGCGCCAGCCGCCTAGGACAGGGGGCGAGCAATGAGCAGTTCTTC
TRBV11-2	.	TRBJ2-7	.	CASSALIGSSYEQYF	TGTGCCAGCAGCGCCCTAATTGGAAGCTCCTACGAGCAGTACTTC
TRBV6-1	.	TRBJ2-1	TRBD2	CASSEGAGASNEQFF	TGTGCCAGCAGTGAAGGCGCGGGAGCGAGCAATGAGCAGTTCTTC
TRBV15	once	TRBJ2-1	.	CATSRQVYYNEQFF	TGTGCCACCAGCAGACAGGTTTACTACAATGAGCAGTTCTTC
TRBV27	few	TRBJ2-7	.	CASSLGGPEQYF	TGTGCCAGCAGTTTGGGGGGGCCCGAGCAGTACTTC
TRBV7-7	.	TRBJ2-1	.	CASSKGTGYNEQFF	TGTGCCAGCAGCAAAGGGACGGGCTACAATGAGCAGTTCTTC
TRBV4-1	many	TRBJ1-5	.	CASSQESSFNQPQHF	TGCGCCAGCAGCCAAGAAAGTAGCTTTAATCAGCCCCAGCATTTT
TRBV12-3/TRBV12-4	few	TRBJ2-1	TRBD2	CASSPLGTSGGNEQFF	TGTGCCAGCAGCCCTCTCGGGACTAGCGGGGGGAATGAGCAGTTCTTC
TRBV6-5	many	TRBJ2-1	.	CASSYVSYGWGEQFF	TGTGCCAGCAGTTACGTAAGCTACGGGTGGGGTGAGCAGTTCTTC
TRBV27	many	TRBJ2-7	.	CASSATGFYEQYF	TGTGCCAGCAGTGCCACAGGGTTTTACGAGCAGTACTTC
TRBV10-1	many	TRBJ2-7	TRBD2	CASSEGTSGSYEQYF	TGCGCCAGCAGTGAAGGGACTAGCGGCTCCTACGAGCAGTACTTC
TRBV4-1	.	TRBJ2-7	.	CASSQVPGAQGEQYF	TGCGCCAGCAGCCAAGTTCCAGGGGCGCAAGGCGAGCAGTACTTC
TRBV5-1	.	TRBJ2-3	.	CASMWGRTDTQYF	TGCGCCAGCATGTGGGGTCGCACAGATACGCAGTATTTT
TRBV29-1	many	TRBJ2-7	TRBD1	CSVETGTGVEQYF	TGCAGCGTTGAGACCGGGACAGGGGTCGAGCAGTACTTC
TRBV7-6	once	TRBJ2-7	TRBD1	CASSAGQGTYEQYF	TGTGCCAGCAGCGCCGGACAGGGGACCTACGAGCAGTACTTC
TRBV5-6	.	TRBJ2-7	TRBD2	CASSHMTSGGRGEQYF	TGTGCCAGCAGCCATATGACTAGCGGGGGGCGTGGCGAGCAGTACTTC
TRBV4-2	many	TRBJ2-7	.	CASSLMKQGYEQYF	TGTGCCAGCAGTCTTATGAAACAGGGTTACGAGCAGTACTTC
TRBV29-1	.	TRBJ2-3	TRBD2	CSVEGLAGGRLRGDTQYF	TGCAGCGTTGAAGGCCTAGCGGGGGGGCGGCTGAGGGGAGATACGCAGTATTTT
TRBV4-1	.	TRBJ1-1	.	CASSQGQGTEAFF	TGCGCCAGCAGCCAAGGCCAGGGCACTGAAGCTTTCTTT
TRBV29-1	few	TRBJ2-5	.	CSVRKQGETQYF	TGCAGCGTTAGAAAGCAGGGAGAGACCCAGTACTTC
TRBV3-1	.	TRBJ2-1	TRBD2	CASSQDSGADEQFF	TGTGCCAGCAGCCAAGACAGCGGGGCCGATGAGCAGTTCTTC
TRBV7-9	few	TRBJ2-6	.	CASSSLVGANVLTF	TGTGCCAGCAGCTCCCTAGTGGGGGCCAACGTCCTGACTTTC
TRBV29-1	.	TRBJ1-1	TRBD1	CSVIGWDRGNTEAFF	TGCAGCGTGATCGGGTGGGACAGGGGCAACACTGAAGCTTTCTTT
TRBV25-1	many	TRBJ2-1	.	CASSATGEQFF	TGTGCCAGCAGTGCCACAGGGGAGCAGTTCTTC
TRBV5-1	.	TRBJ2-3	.	CASSLITATDTQYF	TGCGCCAGCAGCTTGATCACAGCCACAGATACGCAGTATTTT
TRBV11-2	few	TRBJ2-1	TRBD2	CASSLGLAGDRSYNEQFF	TGTGCCAGCAGCTTGGGACTAGCGGGAGATAGGTCCTACAATGAGCAGTTCTTC
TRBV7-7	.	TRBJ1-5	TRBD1	CASSLDDRGQPQHF	TGTGCCAGCAGCTTAGACGACAGGGGCCAGCCCCAGCATTTT
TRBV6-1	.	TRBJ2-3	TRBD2	CASSPSGGGDTQYF	TGTGCCAGCAGCCCATCGGGAGGGGGAGATACGCAGTATTTT
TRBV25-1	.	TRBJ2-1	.	CASSDGSQGLKGYNEQFF	TGTGCCAGCAGTGACGGAAGTCAGGGGCTTAAGGGGTACAATGAGCAGTTCTTC
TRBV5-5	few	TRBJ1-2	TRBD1	CASSLSAGQGYGYTF	TGTGCCAGCAGCTTGTCGGCGGGACAGGGCTATGGCTACACCTTC
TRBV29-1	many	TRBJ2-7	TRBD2	CSVSGLAGPYEQYF	TGCAGCGTCTCCGGACTAGCGGGACCCTACGAGCAGTACTTC
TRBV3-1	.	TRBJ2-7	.	CASSPNGREQYF	TGTGCCAGCAGCCCGAACGGTAGGGAGCAGTACTTC
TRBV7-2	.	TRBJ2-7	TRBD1	CASSTGQPYEQYF	TGTGCCAGCAGCACGGGACAGCCGTACGAGCAGTACTTC
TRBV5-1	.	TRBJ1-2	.	CASSLEILHGYTF	TGCGCCAGCAGCTTGGAGATATTGCATGGCTACACCTTC
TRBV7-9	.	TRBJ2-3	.	CASGLTQWGTDTRYF	TGTGCCAGCGGATTGACTCAATGGGGCACAGATACGCGGTATTTT
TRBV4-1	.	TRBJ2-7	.	CASSPWPGETYEQYF	TGCGCCAGCAGCCCTTGGCCAGGGGAGACCTACGAGCAGTACTTC
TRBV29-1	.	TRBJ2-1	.	CSFRVSSSYNEQFF	TGCAGTTTCAGGGTCTCCAGCTCCTACAATGAGCAGTTCTTC
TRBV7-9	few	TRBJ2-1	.	CASSLGRSGLYNEQFF	TGTGCCAGCAGCTTAGGCCGATCAGGGCTGTACAATGAGCAGTTCTTC
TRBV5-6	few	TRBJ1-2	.	CASSTRGYGYTF	TGTGCCAGCAGCACTCGGGGCTATGGCTACACCTTC